The 6 T cell receptor beta chains below were found in one sample sequenced in a study of cytomegalovirus exposure and HLA in healthy donors. PCR was performed using 60 Vbeta and 13 Jbeta primers. Generated by immunoSEQ multiplex PCR, the TCRdb table keeps only in-frame clones and is missing some. This table has about 180,000 clones, 77% appearing once. The specimen was PBMCs. The receptor set was obtained from a woman aged 55 to 70 in good health and CMV-seropositive.

The rearrangement uses TRBV5-6 and TRBJ2-6; D is uncertain. From germline, CDR1 is SGHDT and CDR2 YYEEEE. This CDR3 comprises 17 residues. Trimming shortened V by 1 base and J by 0 bases, and 11 bases separated the two germline ends. CDR3 sequence: CASSLSGRFSGANVLTF. DNA of the CDR3: TGTGCCAGCAGCTTGTCCGGTCGCTTCTCTGGGGCCAACGTCCTGACTTTC. Drawing the rest from reference TRBV5-6 and TRBJ2-6, the complete variable domain is DAGVTQSPTHLIKTRGQQVTLRCSPKSGHDTVSWYQQALGQGPQFIFQYYEEEERQRGNFPDRFSGHQFPNYSSELNVNALLLGDSALYLCASSLSGRFSGANVLTFGAGSRLTVL.

The rearrangement links TRBV10-3 to TRBJ1-5; D might be TRBD1 (5 bases). Germline CDR1 is ENHRY and CDR2 is SYGVKD. Trimming removed 8 bases from V and 5 bases from J, with 16 bases in between. The CDR3 consists of 14 residues. CDR3 loop: CAIGQGGSDQPQHF. The CDR3 DNA sequence: TGTGCCATCGGTCAGGGAGGGTCGGATCAGCCCCAGCATTTT.

CDR3 region: CSVEPRSTFLADNEQFF. DNA for the CDR3: TGCAGCGTTGAACCCAGATCGACATTTCTAGCGGACAATGAGCAGTTCTTC. The V and J genes are TRBV29-1 and TRBJ2-1; 7 bases are a match to TRBD2. V trimming: 2 bases; J trimming: 5 bases; junction bases outside the gene matches: 15. This CDR3 has 17 amino acids. The germline V gene has CDR1 SQVTM and CDR2 ANQGSEA.

The gene calls are TRBV5-4 and TRBJ1-4, with D perhaps matching TRBD1 (6 bases). The V gene's germline CDR1 is SGHNT and CDR2 YYREEE (reference sequence). The CDR3 runs to 14 residues. Trimming stripped 3 bases from V and 6 bases from J, with 12 bases between. CDR3 DNA sequence: TGTGCCAGCAGCTCCCAGGGGAGGGATGAAAAACTGTTTTTT. This translates into CASSSQGRDEKLFF. The variable domain in full, completed from reference TRBV5-4 and TRBJ1-4, reads ETGVTQSPTHLIKTRGQQVTLRCSSQSGHNTVSWYQQALGQGPQFIFQYYREEENGRGNFPPRFSGLQFPNYSSELNVNALELDDSALYLCASSSQGRDEKLFFGSGTQLSVL.

The CDR3 protein is CASSTGQMGHNEQFF. The CDR3 DNA reads as TGCGCCAGCAGCACGGGACAGATGGGACACAATGAGCAGTTCTTC. The chain uses TRBV5-1 and TRBJ2-1, with 7 bases lining up with TRBD1. Trimming took 4 bases from V and 5 from J; bases not matched to a gene: 9. The CDR3 extends over 15 amino acids. CDR1 and CDR2 from the germline V gene are SGHRS and YFSETQ.

The V gene is TRBV2, the J gene TRBJ2-7, with TRBD1 identical over 7 bases. Germline assignment: CDR1 SNHLY and CDR2 FYNNEI. V trimming: 6 bases; J trimming: 1 base; junction bases outside the gene matches: 9. The CDR3 has 15 residues. The CDR3 loop reads CASRLNPGQSYEQYF. The CDR3 nucleotides read TGTGCCAGCAGACTTAACCCGGGACAGTCCTACGAGCAGTACTTC.